Given below is one TCR beta chain in context. Its recognized antigen is unknown. Base-call qualities are not available, and no considerably larger clone is one nucleotide away. The data stem from a study of cytotoxic CD8 clonotypes in ibrutinib-treated CLL (dated by TCRdb to the early 2020s). Turning to the overall study: In this cohort, 15 patients were treatment-naive and approximately twelve were relapsed/refractory, while some 18 had unmutated IGHV. Partial responses were observed in 24 patients and complete responses in 2; after a median follow-up of about 69 months, remission was maintained in 15 or so patients and progression was observed in around twelve. Samples at response were collected after a median of roughly 13 months of treatment, with a range of roughly 6 to 40 months. On average, each sample had some 260,000 productive templates and 100,000 or so productive rearrangements. Longitudinal samples were obtainable from about 30% of the roughly 86 participants in the trial. Cryopreserved peripheral blood mononuclear cells were obtained before treatment, at response, and at either sustained remission or disease progression. All remission and progressive disease samples were collected while patients were still receiving ibrutinib. What the work shows at the level of the full study, not this receptor alone: Public clonotypes were rare and either shrank or stayed stable during treatment, and the rise in clonality at ibrutinib response reflected expansion of private clonotypes. Sustained-remission and progressing patients did not have matched sampling times, and lymph node repertoires were not examined. Clonality increased at ibrutinib response, stayed stable in sustained remission, and fell back toward baseline at progression. At baseline, clonality was higher than in age-matched healthy donors and showed a strong correlation with circulating CD8+ T-cell counts.

In the germline V gene, CDR1 corresponds to SGHTS and CDR2 to YDEGEE. The germline V end is reduced by 4 bases and the J end by 3 bases; junction bases left unmatched: 4. From the cysteine through the phenylalanine, the CDR3 covers 14 amino acids. Only the CDR3 DNA is retained, 42 bases long and in frame from the first base. Each clonotype received, on average, around 10x coverage in deep resolution sequencing performed on a MiSeq, where the target depth lay between 1 in 1 million and 1 in 200,000 T cells. TCR beta libraries were generated with the immunoSEQ hsTCRB Kit. Concerning the study's data processing: Data were analyzed with ImmunoSEQ Data Assistant and ImmunoSEQ Analyzer, with V, D and J genes assigned per IMGT definitions. Clonality, which ranges from 0 to 1, was calculated as one minus the normalized Shannon entropy of productive rearrangement frequencies. Only overrepresented clonotypes making up at least 0.05% of each patient's repertoire were included in the public clonotype analysis. Repertoires from roughly 13 age-matched healthy donors in immuneACCESS were used as clonality controls. Sourced from immuneACCESS, this table was stored by TCRdb with only in-frame sequences that have V and J called. A share of the clones is absent; for the studies checked, an unresolved V gene accounts for under half, and the remainder has no known explanation. From that table come the V and J calls and clone size; the DNA was used to work out D and trimming. Here the sample has over 110,000 clones; 85% to 95% occur a single time. More than 10% of the sample comes from the top ten.

The time point label on this specimen signifies: about twelve months on ibrutinib. Around 2 micrograms of genomic DNA were extracted from cryopreserved PBMCs for TCR beta library preparation. Longitudinal blood samples from CLL patients on ibrutinib monotherapy underwent high-throughput TCR beta sequencing. The patients took part in an open-label, single-center phase 2 trial of ibrutinib monotherapy. The input for sequencing was PBMCs, taken after 12 months of ibrutinib treatment. The receptor chain draws on TRBV5-8 and TRBJ1-5; 7 of the junction bases match TRBD1. This receptor was taken from a human donor with chronic lymphocytic leukemia. The DNA reads as follows: TGTGCCAGCAGCCGGGGACAGTCCAATCAGCCCCAGCATTTT. This yields the protein CASSRGQSNQPQHF.